This T cell receptor beta chain is drawn from a study of T cell changes during pregnancy in multiple sclerosis. Trimming took 4 bases from V and 0 from J, leaving 11 bases between them. The germline CDR1 and CDR2 sequences are SGHRS and YFSETQ. This CDR3 is built from 14 residues. This clone has a single count. Measured with immunoSEQ multiplex PCR; TCRdb has only the in-frame clones, and not every one. The data hold roughly 59,000 clones, with about 93% observed a single time. This sequence joins TRBV5-1 and TRBJ2-7; D remains ambiguous. The input for sequencing was CD8+ T cells from peripheral blood mononuclear cells, taken in the second trimester of pregnancy. The sequence derives from a female donor with multiple sclerosis, enrolled in a pregnancy study. The CDR3 coding sequence is TGCGCCAGCAGCCTTCACACGTACTCCTACGAGCAGTACTTC. It is translated as CASSLHTYSYEQYF.